Below, 32 T cell receptor beta chains from the same sample are listed, as sequenced in a study of blood T cell repertoires in COVID-19. TCRdb keeps only in-frame clones here, not all; method: immunoSEQ multiplex PCR. In the table there are roughly 250,000 clones, under 95% of which are singletons. The specimen was PBMCs or T cells enriched from blood (not recorded which). The receptors were sampled from a woman in her thirties or forties with acute COVID-19.

This chain uses TRBV7-3 with TRBJ2-5, with TRBD1 identical over 11 bases. Germline V gives CDR1 SGHTA, CDR2 FQGTGA. CDR3 length: 13 amino acids. After removal of 5 bases from V and 9 bases from J, the junction contained 5 bases not matched to a gene. The CDR3 region has the DNA TGTGCCAGCAGCCAGGGACAGGGGGAAGCCCAGTACTTC. Amino acid sequence: CASSQGQGEAQYF. Combining the CDR3 with reference TRBV7-3 and TRBJ2-5 gives the whole variable domain GAGVSQTPSNKVTEKGKYVELRCDPISGHTALYWYRQSLGQGPEFLIYFQGTGAADDSGLPNDRFFAVRPEGSVSTLKIQRTERGDSAVYLCASSQGQGEAQYFGPGTRLLVL.

This chain connects TRBV28 to TRBJ1-2; TRBD1 matches 8 bases. This CDR3 has 15 amino acids. Germline V gene data show CDR1 as MDHEN and CDR2 as SYDVKM. Losses at the gene ends were 3 bases for V and 7 bases for J; bases not matched to a gene: 10. CDR3 region: CASSFSRTGGPGYTF. For the CDR3, the DNA is TGTGCCAGCAGTTTCTCCCGAACAGGGGGTCCTGGCTACACCTTC.

The chain combines TRBV5-4 with TRBJ1-2, with D unclear. CDR1 is SGHNT and CDR2 is YYREEE in the germline V gene (reference sequence). The CDR3 has 13 residues. V was pared by 2 bases and J by 4 bases, with 9 bases between. The CDR3 region is CASSFDSFYGYTF. The CDR3 DNA reads as TGTGCCAGCAGCTTCGACTCTTTCTATGGCTACACCTTC.

The V call is TRBV6-2 or TRBV6-3, the J call TRBJ1-5; D is possibly TRBD1 (6 bases). Germline V gene sequence: CDR1 MNHEY, CDR2 SVGEGT. V dropped 5 bases and J dropped 0 bases, with 14 bases sitting between them. This CDR3 region has 16 residues. The CDR3 nucleotides are TGTGCCAGCAGTAACACAGGGATTGGTAGCAATCAGCCCCAGCATTTT. Protein product: CASSNTGIGSNQPQHF.

The chain links TRBV2 to TRBJ2-4; TRBD1 matches 9 bases. V shed 4 bases, J shed 1 base, and the junction held 5 bases outside the gene matches. Germline V lookup: CDR1 SNHLY, CDR2 FYNNEI. This CDR3 spans 16 amino acids. The CDR3 loop reads CASSGDRAAAKNIQYF. CDR3 bases: TGTGCCAGCAGTGGGGACAGGGCGGCGGCCAAAAACATTCAGTACTTC.

This chain links TRBV21-1 with TRBJ1-1; no DNA check was done on the table's D call, TRBD1. TRBV21-1 is designated a pseudogene. The CDR3 runs 16 residues. CDR3 sequence (DNA): TGTGCTCAACCCAGGGGGACAGAGGTGGGGAACACTGAAGCTTTCTTT. Residues: CAQPRGTEVGNTEAFF.

The genes are TRBV5-1 and TRBJ2-3, with 7 bases fitting TRBD1. V shed 4 bases, J shed 4 bases, and the junction held 9 bases outside the gene matches. CDR1 and CDR2 (germline): SGHRS, YFSETQ. The CDR3 is 15 amino acids. The CDR3 is CASSPSDRVADTQYF. The CDR3 nucleotides read TGCGCCAGCAGCCCAAGCGACAGGGTGGCAGATACGCAGTATTTT.

V is TRBV10-3 and J is TRBJ2-1; TRBD2 agrees at 7 bases. CDR3 length: 14 residues. Germline CDR1 is ENHRY and CDR2 is SYGVKD. The V gene end was trimmed by 6 bases and the J gene end by 7 bases; junction bases not matched to a gene: 9. As DNA, the CDR3 is TGTGCCATCAGCGACGCGGGAGCAAATAATGAGCAGTTCTTC. Its translation: CAISDAGANNEQFF.

The chain carries TRBV7-2 and TRBJ2-1; tentative D call: TRBD2 (6 bases). CDR1 SGHTA and CDR2 FQGNSA come from the germline V gene. The CDR3 has 15 residues. Trimming left V 4 bases short and J 7 bases short, with 17 bases between. For the CDR3, the DNA is TGTGCCAGCAGCTCCCGGGACTGGGCGGAGAATGAGCAGTTCTTC. Translated, it gives CASSSRDWAENEQFF.

The rearrangement joins TRBV19 to TRBJ1-1; D is unclear. This CDR3 contains 15 residues. Trimming pared 3 bases from V and 4 bases from J, leaving 15 bases between. The germline V gene encodes CDR1 LNHDA and CDR2 SQIVND (reference sequence). CDR3 in amino acids: CASSIPSPGPTEAFF. CDR3 bases: TGTGCCAGTAGTATTCCCTCGCCAGGCCCCACTGAAGCTTTCTTT.

This clone has only a few counts. J is TRBJ2-7 and V is TRBV7-8, with TRBD2 matching 14 bases. Germline V gene sequence: CDR1 SGHVS, CDR2 FQNEAQ. CDR3 length: 16 amino acids. The ends lost 0 bases at V and 6 bases at J; junction bases unmatched: 4. CDR3 nucleotide sequence: TGTGCCAGCAGCTTAGCTCGGGGACTAGCGGGAGTCGAGCAGTACTTC. Protein sequence: CASSLARGLAGVEQYF.

V and J are TRBV2 and TRBJ1-5, with 9 bases that match TRBD1. CDR3 size: 14 residues. Per germline, CDR1 SNHLY and CDR2 FYNNEI. V gave up 6 bases and J gave up 6 bases; unmatched junction bases: 6. DNA for the CDR3: TGTGCCAGCAGCCCCGGGACAGGGACTCAGCCCCAGCATTTT. This encodes CASSPGTGTQPQHF.

V gene TRBV7-9 combines with J gene TRBJ1-2; D is uncertain. The CDR3 length is 15 residues. V gave up 2 bases and J gave up 4 bases, with 14 bases separating them. Germline CDR1 reads SEHNR; CDR2 reads FQNEAQ (reference sequence). CDR3 in amino acids: CASSLTAASFYGYTF. CDR3 bases: TGTGCCAGCAGCTTAACCGCGGCCTCCTTCTATGGCTACACCTTC.

J is TRBJ1-4 and V is TRBV28, with 9 bases aligning to TRBD1. J was trimmed by 11 bases and V by 5 bases; bases with no gene match: 12. CDR1 and CDR2 from the germline V gene are MDHEN and SYDVKM. The CDR3 extends over 15 amino acids. This CDR3 is CASSKPGQGAQKLFF. CDR3 DNA sequence: TGTGCCAGCAGTAAACCGGGACAGGGTGCCCAGAAACTGTTTTTT.

The rearrangement joins TRBV11-3 to TRBJ2-7, with 11 bases fitting TRBD2. The CDR3 is 15 amino acids. V was pared by 4 bases and J by 3 bases, with 5 bases of the junction left unmatched. Germline CDR1 SGHNT, CDR2 YENEEA. The CDR3 bases are TGTGCCAGCAGCTCGATAACTAGCGGGAGCTACGAGCAGTACTTC. Protein sequence: CASSSITSGSYEQYF.

V and J are TRBV3-1 (or the pseudogene TRBV3-2) and TRBJ2-7; 9 bases map to TRBD2. The CDR3 loop spans 14 amino acids. The germline V gene encodes CDR1 LGHDT and CDR2 YNNKEL (reference sequence). The ends lost 4 bases at V and 7 bases at J; junction bases unmatched: 8. The CDR3 nucleotides are TGTGCCAGCAGCCTCGGTCCTAGCGGGACAGAGCAGTACTTC. This encodes CASSLGPSGTEQYF.

The J gene is TRBJ2-3, the V gene TRBV9; 8 bases agree with TRBD2. V lost 3 bases, J lost 0 bases, and 6 bases stayed unmatched. In germline, CDR1 is SGDLS, CDR2 YYNGEE. CDR3 length: 16 amino acids. CDR3 in amino acids: CASSAGGGSSTDTQYF. Here the CDR3 DNA reads TGTGCCAGCAGCGCCGGGGGGGGCTCTAGCACAGATACGCAGTATTTT.

The gene calls are TRBV7-2 and TRBJ2-2; TRBD1 aligns across 7 bases. The CDR3 is 15 amino acids. CDR1 and CDR2 (germline): SGHTA, FQGNSA. The junction had 9 bases not matched to a gene; V was cut back by 4 bases and J by 7 bases. The CDR3 reads CASSSPDRVDGELFF. In nucleotides, the CDR3 is TGTGCCAGCAGCTCCCCCGACAGGGTCGACGGGGAGCTGTTTTTT.

The sample holds one count of this clone. The chain is built from TRBV6-2 or TRBV6-3 and TRBJ2-7; 7 nucleotides match TRBD1. V was clipped by 7 bases and J by 0 bases; unmatched bases: 9. Germline V gene sequence: CDR1 MNHEY, CDR2 SVGEGT. The CDR3 is 15 amino acids. CDR3: CASTPEGAGSYEQYF. CDR3 bases: TGTGCCAGCACCCCCGAGGGGGCGGGCTCCTACGAGCAGTACTTC.

The V gene is TRBV5-5, the J gene TRBJ2-3, with a weak D call TRBD1 (6 bases). This CDR3 is built from 12 residues. V gave up 1 base and J gave up 14 bases, with 14 bases separating them. Germline CDR1 is SGHKS and CDR2 is YYEKEE (reference sequence). CDR3 protein: CASSLFEGEWYF. CDR3 in DNA: TGTGCCAGCAGCTTGTTTGAGGGGGAATGGTATTTT.

This rearrangement joins TRBV28 to TRBJ2-5, with TRBD2 matching 8 bases. From germline, CDR1 is MDHEN and CDR2 SYDVKM. The CDR3 extends over 15 amino acids. The V and J ends lost 6 bases and 3 bases, in that order; junction bases with no gene match: 9. CDR3 amino acids: CASSPRREGEETQYF. The CDR3 DNA sequence: TGTGCCAGCAGCCCCCGCCGGGAGGGGGAAGAGACCCAGTACTTC.

The chain uses TRBV7-9 and TRBJ2-5, with TRBD1 as a possible D gene (5 bases). Trimming left V 3 bases short and J 5 bases short, with 10 bases between. CDR3 length: 13 amino acids. Germline CDR1 SEHNR, CDR2 FQNEAQ (reference sequence). CDR3: CASSLSGLETQYF. Written as DNA, the CDR3 is TGTGCCAGCAGCTTGTCAGGGCTTGAGACCCAGTACTTC. The complete variable domain, with remaining parts taken from reference TRBV7-9 and TRBJ2-5, reads DTGVSQNPRHKITKRGQNVTFRCDPISEHNRLYWYRQTLGQGPEFLTYFQNEAQLEKSRLLSDRFSAERPKGSFSTLEIQRTEQGDSAMYLCASSLSGLETQYFGPGTRLLVL.

A single count supports this clone. The rearrangement uses TRBV5-1 and TRBJ2-1, with TRBD1 matching 11 bases. Looked up from germline, CDR1 is SGHRS and CDR2 is YFSETQ. The junction had 8 bases not matched to a gene; V was cut back by 0 bases and J by 9 bases. CDR3 size: 16 residues. CDR3 DNA sequence: TGCGCCAGCAGCTTGGGCCCGGGACAGGGGGTCGGTGAGCAGTTCTTC. The encoded protein is CASSLGPGQGVGEQFF.

This chain connects TRBV5-6 to TRBJ1-2; possibly TRBD1 for D (5 bases). The CDR3 extends over 13 amino acids. Trimming left V 4 bases short and J 9 bases short, with 16 bases between. Germline loops: CDR1 SGHDT, CDR2 YYEEEE. The CDR3 bases are TGTGCCAGCAGCATCCCGACAGTGCGTAGCTACACCTTC. It translates to CASSIPTVRSYTF.

This clone was seen more than once but under ten times. V usage is TRBV2 and J usage is TRBJ2-7; D gene unclear. Looked up from germline, CDR1 is SNHLY and CDR2 is FYNNEI. This CDR3 region has 13 residues. V lost 4 bases to trimming and J lost 6 bases, with 13 bases between them. Here the CDR3 DNA reads TGTGCCAGCAGTGTAGAGGCCCTCTCCGAGCAGTACTTC. Translation gives CASSVEALSEQYF.

J is TRBJ2-1 and V is TRBV11-3, with 9 bases lining up with TRBD2. Germline CDR1 is SGHNT and CDR2 is YENEEA. This CDR3 has 13 residues. The V segment lost 5 bases and the J segment 12 bases; nucleotides outside the gene matches: 8. This chain's CDR3 is CASSLRLTSGQFF. In nucleotides, the CDR3 is TGTGCCAGCAGCCTTAGATTGACTAGCGGGCAGTTCTTC.

This chain uses TRBV19 with TRBJ1-1; perhaps TRBD1 as D (6 bases). This CDR3 comprises 13 residues. Between the trimmed V and J ends, which lost 3 bases and 5 bases, there was a span of 10 bases. CDR1 is LNHDA, CDR2 SQIVND, per germline (reference sequence). The CDR3 DNA reads TGTGCCAGTAGTATTTCTCAGGGGACTGAAGCTTTCTTT. Protein sequence: CASSISQGTEAFF. Based on the CDR3 plus reference TRBV19 and TRBJ1-1, the full variable domain is DGGITQSPKYLFRKEGQNVTLSCEQNLNHDAMYWYRQDPGQGLRLIYYSQIVNDFQKGDIAEGYSVSREKKESFPLTVTSAQKNPTAFYLCASSISQGTEAFFGQGTRLTVV.

The chain is built from TRBV10-3 and TRBJ2-1, with 10 bases identical to TRBD1. V lost 5 bases and J lost 6; bases outside the gene matches: 7. The CDR3 extends over 15 amino acids. Looked up from germline, CDR1 is ENHRY and CDR2 is SYGVKD. CDR3 loop: CAISPGTGVGNEQFF. The CDR3 nucleotides are TGTGCCATCAGTCCCGGGACAGGGGTTGGCAATGAGCAGTTCTTC.

The V gene is TRBV18, the J gene TRBJ2-1; D perhaps matches TRBD1 (6 bases). V dropped 11 bases and J dropped 5 bases, with 10 bases sitting between them. The length of the CDR3 is 11 residues. CDR1 is KGHSH, CDR2 LQKENI, per germline. The CDR3 protein is CAQDSDNEQFF. In nucleotides, the CDR3 is TGTGCCCAGGACAGCGACAATGAGCAGTTCTTC.

The V and J genes are TRBV11-3 and TRBJ1-1; D not certain. The germline V gene has CDR1 SGHNT and CDR2 YENEEA. The V end lost 5 bases, the J end lost 1 base, and 5 bases lay between the germline ends. There are 12 residues in the CDR3. CDR3 in amino acids: CASSLKNTEAFF. The CDR3 DNA reads as TGTGCCAGCAGCCTAAAGAACACTGAAGCTTTCTTT. Based on the CDR3 plus reference TRBV11-3 and TRBJ1-1, the full variable domain is EAGVVQSPRYKIIEKKQPVAFWCNPISGHNTLYWYLQNLGQGPELLIRYENEEAVDDSQLPKDRFSAERLKGVDSTLKIQPAELGDSAVYLCASSLKNTEAFFGQGTRLTVV.

This clone was detected a few times. J is TRBJ2-1 and V is TRBV27; D is undetermined. The CDR3 is 15 residues long. Germline V CDR1 and CDR2: MNHEY, SMNVEV (reference sequence). V lost 4 bases, J lost 1 base, and 11 bases lay in between. The CDR3 is CASSSLGPSYNEQFF. The CDR3 nucleotides read TGTGCCAGCAGTTCCCTAGGCCCGTCCTACAATGAGCAGTTCTTC.

CDR3 in DNA: TGCGCCAGCAGCTTGGACGAGGGAGGCTCCTCTGGCTACACCTTC. Its translation is CASSLDEGGSSGYTF. J is TRBJ1-2 and V is TRBV5-1; D remains unclear. Trimming cost V 0 bases and J 7 bases, with 16 bases left between them. Germline V lookup: CDR1 SGHRS, CDR2 YFSETQ. The CDR3 covers 15 residues.